The 7 T cell receptor beta chains given below trace back to one sample, sequenced in a study of cytomegalovirus exposure and HLA in healthy donors. Sequencing was performed with immunoSEQ multiplex PCR; in TCRdb, only in-frame clones are kept and a portion is missing. The sample yields approximately 280,000 clones, roughly 88% seen once. Sequencing input: PBMCs. These TCRs come from a young woman in good health and CMV-seronegative.

The CDR3: CASSARDRVVEANYGYTF. CDR3 bases: TGTGCCAGCAGTGCCAGGGACAGGGTAGTAGAAGCTAACTATGGCTACACCTTC. The chain has TRBV6-1 and TRBJ1-2; 9 nucleotides match TRBD1. Trimming removed 4 bases from V and 0 bases from J; junction bases left unmatched: 12. The CDR3 extends over 18 amino acids. CDR1 and CDR2 from the germline V gene are MNHNS and SASEGT.

This chain links TRBV25-1 with TRBJ2-7, with D perhaps TRBD1 (5 bases). V dropped 2 bases and J dropped 2 bases, with 13 bases sitting between them. This CDR3 comprises 15 residues. CDR1 and CDR2 (germline): MGHDK, SYGVNS. The CDR3 nucleotides read TGTGCCAGCAGTGAAGAAGAGGACACTGCCTACGAGCAGTACTTC. Translating gives CASSEEEDTAYEQYF.

The chain couples TRBV7-2 to TRBJ1-1; the D gene is possibly TRBD1 (6 bases). The CDR3 contains 13 residues. The germline V and J ends were trimmed by 5 bases and 5 bases, with 12 bases remaining between them. From germline, CDR1 is SGHTA and CDR2 FQGNSA. For the CDR3, the DNA is TGTGCCAGCAGCAAACCAGGGGTAACTGAAGCTTTCTTT. Translation gives CASSKPGVTEAFF. The whole variable domain, filled in from reference TRBV7-2 and TRBJ1-1, reads GAGVSQSPSNKVTEKGKDVELRCDPISGHTALYWYRQSLGQGLEFLIYFQGNSAPDKSGLPSDRFSAERTGGSVSTLTIQRTQQEDSAVYLCASSKPGVTEAFFGQGTRLTVV.

The J gene is TRBJ2-3, the V gene TRBV25-1, with a possible D match to TRBD1 (5 bases). V shed 4 bases and J shed 4 bases, with 12 bases lying between them. The CDR3 is 14 residues long. The germline CDR1 and CDR2 sequences are MGHDK and SYGVNS. CDR3 nucleotides: TGTGCCAGCAGTGGGTTCAGGGTGGCAGATACGCAGTATTTT. The encoded protein is CASSGFRVADTQYF. The variable domain in full, completed from reference TRBV25-1 and TRBJ2-3, reads EADIYQTPRYLVIGTGKKITLECSQTMGHDKMYWYQQDPGMELHLIHYSYGVNSTEKGDLSSESTVSRIRTEHFPLTLESARPSHTSQYLCASSGFRVADTQYFGPGTRLTVL.

This clone was observed a single time. J is TRBJ2-3 and V is TRBV5-6, with a possible D match to TRBD2 (5 bases). Between the trimmed V and J ends, which lost 0 bases and 6 bases, there was a span of 14 bases. The CDR3 runs 15 residues. CDR1 is SGHDT and CDR2 is YYEEEE in the germline V gene. DNA for the CDR3: TGTGCCAGCAGCTTGGTGTCGGGAAATGGGGATACGCAGTATTTT. Translation: CASSLVSGNGDTQYF.

As DNA, the CDR3 is TGCGCCAGCGATGGCGATCAGGGAGGCTACGAGCAGTACTTC. It specifies CASDGDQGGYEQYF. The chain is built from TRBV5-1 and TRBJ2-7; a weak D match, TRBD2 (6 bases). The CDR3 has 14 residues. The V gene's germline CDR1 is SGHRS and CDR2 YFSETQ. V lost 7 bases and J lost 3, with 17 bases in between. The full variable domain, with the rest looked up from reference TRBV5-1 and TRBJ2-7, is KAGVTQTPRYLIKTRGQQVTLSCSPISGHRSVSWYQQTPGQGLQFLFEYFSETQRNKGNFPGRFSGRQFSNSRSEMNVSTLELGDSALYLCASDGDQGGYEQYFGPGTRLTVT.

V gene TRBV7-2 combines with J gene TRBJ2-7; D remains ambiguous. The CDR3 is made up of 14 amino acids. The ends were cut back, 3 bases at V and 6 bases at J, with 15 bases in the middle. Germline V lookup: CDR1 SGHTA, CDR2 FQGNSA. CDR3 amino acids: CASSFPNRAGEQYF. The CDR3 DNA follows: TGTGCCAGCAGCTTCCCCAATAGAGCCGGCGAGCAGTACTTC. The complete variable domain, with remaining parts taken from reference TRBV7-2 and TRBJ2-7, reads GAGVSQSPSNKVTEKGKDVELRCDPISGHTALYWYRQSLGQGLEFLIYFQGNSAPDKSGLPSDRFSAERTGGSVSTLTIQRTQQEDSAVYLCASSFPNRAGEQYFGPGTRLTVT.